This T cell receptor beta chain was sequenced in a study of vaccination effects on CD4 cells after COVID-19. The CDR3 is made up of 18 amino acids. The germline V gene has CDR1 SNHLY and CDR2 FYNNEI. Trimming took 1 base from V and 3 from J, leaving 16 bases between them. Some clones are missing from TCRdb's copy, which holds only in-frame ones; the method was immunoSEQ multiplex PCR. The profile shows 65,000 to 75,000 clones, 74% of them singletons. Remarks on this clone: Its antigen is currently unknown.

Expansion with viral peptide pools was applied to antigen-specific CD4+ T cells by the ViraFEST assay prior to sequencing. Scientists isolated CD4+ T cells after an approximately 9-day culture period ended. The cohort was immunized with two doses of either the BNT162b2 or mRNA-1273 vaccine. Cultures had half their medium replaced with IL-2 medium on days 3 and 7. This receptor was identified in a human donor who received a COVID-19 vaccine. The chain is built from TRBV2 and TRBJ1-6; tentative D call: TRBD1 (6 bases). Sample: CD4+ T cells from PBMCs cultured with HCoV-229E spike peptides, taken after COVID-19 vaccination. The CDR3 protein is CASSEGATGIDYNSPLHF. The CDR3 DNA is TGTGCCAGCAGTGAAGGGGCGACAGGCATTGACTATAATTCACCCCTCCACTTT.